These T cell receptor beta chains were read from a single sample in a study of response to subunit inactivated influenza vaccine. Using its own MiXCR run on the RT-PCR reads, TCRdb lists one record per CDR3 protein. This sample has around 580,000 distinct CDR3 sequences; less than 15% occur once, and the top ten carry around 10%. The material was PBMCs from blood, obtained approximately 13 days after vaccination. Every receptor here comes from a man in his forties or fifties who received an inactivated influenza vaccine. The CDR3 runs from the conserved cysteine through the conserved F or W. The D gene is left open where the match is weak. Some rows mark clone size as missing; the rest say once, few, many or name a class of expanded clone.

d_gene,abundance,j_gene,v_gene,CDR3aa,CDR3nt
-,few,TRBJ1-1,TRBV20-1,CSARDSRGSTEAFF,TGCAGTGCTAGAGATAGCCGGGGGAGCACTGAAGCTTTCTTT
-,-,TRBJ2-7,TRBV14,CASSHAREQYF,TGTGCCAGCAGCCACGCTCGAGAGCAGTACTTC
-,many,TRBJ2-3,TRBV7-9,CASSSLLTGVTDTQYF,TGTGCCAGCAGTTCCCTGCTGACAGGTGTAACAGATACGCAGTATTTT
-,-,TRBJ2-3,TRBV4-3,CASSQEAHTDTQYF,TGCGCCAGCAGCCAAGAGGCGCACACAGATACGCAGTATTTT
-,many,TRBJ2-1,TRBV7-2,CASSPRGGNNEQFF,TGTGCCAGCAGCCCCAGAGGCGGAAACAATGAGCAGTTCTTC
-,-,TRBJ2-6,TRBV24-1,CATSDSRSPGANVLTF,TGTGCCACCAGTGATTCACGGTCTCCCGGGGCCAACGTCCTGACTTTC
-,few,TRBJ1-4,TRBV29-1,CSVGRSNEKLFF,TGCAGCGTGGGGAGGTCTAATGAAAAACTGTTTTTT
-,few,TRBJ2-2,TRBV5-1,CASSLRRLMAAANTGELFF,TGCGCCAGCAGCTTGCGGAGACTCATGGCAGCCGCGAACACCGGGGAGCTGTTTTTT
TRBD2,-,TRBJ2-4,TRBV29-1,CSVDPSGSKNIQYF,TGCAGCGTTGACCCTAGCGGATCCAAAAACATTCAGTACTTC
-,-,TRBJ2-7,TRBV7-2,CASSSNGVNPSYEQYF,TGTGCCAGCAGCTCTAACGGCGTCAATCCCTCCTACGAGCAGTACTTC
-,many,TRBJ2-4,TRBV12-3/TRBV12-4,CASRDGLKNIQYF,TGTGCCAGCAGGGACGGACTTAAAAACATTCAGTACTTC
TRBD2,-,TRBJ2-5,TRBV20-1,CSASRLAGGFRETQYF,TGCAGTGCTAGTAGACTAGCGGGAGGGTTTCGGGAGACCCAGTACTTC
-,-,TRBJ2-3,TRBV5-1,CASSSNRQDTDTQYF,TGCGCCAGCAGCTCCAACCGGCAGGACACAGATACGCAGTATTTT
TRBD2,many,TRBJ2-1,TRBV24-1,CATSDNSPGLAGNEQFF,TGTGCCACCAGTGATAACTCCCCGGGACTAGCGGGCAATGAGCAGTTCTTC
-,-,TRBJ1-2,TRBV28,CASSLLEYGYTF,TGTGCCAGCAGCCTCTTAGAGTATGGCTACACCTTC